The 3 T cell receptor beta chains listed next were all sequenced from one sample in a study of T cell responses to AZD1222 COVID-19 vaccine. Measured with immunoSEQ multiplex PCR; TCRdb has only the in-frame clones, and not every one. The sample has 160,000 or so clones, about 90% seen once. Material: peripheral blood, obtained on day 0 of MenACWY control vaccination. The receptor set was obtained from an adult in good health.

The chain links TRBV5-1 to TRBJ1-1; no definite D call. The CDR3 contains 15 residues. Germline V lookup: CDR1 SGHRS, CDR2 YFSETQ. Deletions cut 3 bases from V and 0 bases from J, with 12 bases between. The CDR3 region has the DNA TGCGCCAGCAGCTCCCCGGAGGGATTGAACACTGAAGCTTTCTTT. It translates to CASSSPEGLNTEAFF.

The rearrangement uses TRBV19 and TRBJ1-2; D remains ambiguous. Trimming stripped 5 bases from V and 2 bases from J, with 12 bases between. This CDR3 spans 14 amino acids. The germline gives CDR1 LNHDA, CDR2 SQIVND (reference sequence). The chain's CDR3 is CASSEALINYGYTF. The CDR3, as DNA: TGTGCCAGTAGTGAGGCCCTAATAAACTATGGCTACACCTTC.

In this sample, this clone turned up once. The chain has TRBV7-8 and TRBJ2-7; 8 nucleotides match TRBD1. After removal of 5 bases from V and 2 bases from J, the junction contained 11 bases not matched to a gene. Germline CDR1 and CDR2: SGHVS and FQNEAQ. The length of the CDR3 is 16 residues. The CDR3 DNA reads TGTGCCAGCAGCGCACATGCCCCGGGACAGGCCTACGAGCAGTACTTC. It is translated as CASSAHAPGQAYEQYF.